Included here is one TCR beta chain sequence, with context. Its antigen is not identified. This sample was taken from a study of T cell responses to AZD1222 COVID-19 vaccine. The data were produced by immunoSEQ multiplex PCR, yet TCRdb's version contains in-frame clones alone and is incomplete. This sample has 250,000 to 300,000 clones, with 90% to 95% found just once. There are 15 residues in the CDR3. The ends were cut back, 2 bases at V and 7 bases at J, with 19 bases in the middle. CDR1 and CDR2 from the germline V gene are SGHNT and YYREEE (reference sequence). Second-dose schedules of about 4 or about 12 weeks were combined. Study findings and constraints: With two AZD1222 doses given, Spike-specific TCR breadth and depth both rose. A mostly white British donor set with more females was recruited, and clonal diversity was possibly underestimated. The repertoires were collected only after the peak T cell response.

V and J are TRBV5-4 and TRBJ2-7; weak D call: TRBD1 (6 bases). Sequenced material: peripheral blood, taken 28 days after the second AZD1222 dose. The TCR sequence derives from an adult who received the AZD1222 COVID-19 vaccine. CDR3 sequence reads: CASSFKNRELGEQYF. The CDR3 DNA is TGTGCCAGCAGCTTTAAGAACAGGGAATTAGGGGAGCAGTACTTC.